The clone carrying this TCR beta chain was detected many times. Its specificity is not known. Per the original methods: Sample-level TCR yields exhibited a median of approximately 88,000, with a range of roughly 20,000 to 750,000. TCRdb processed the RACE reads anew with MiXCR; each CDR3 protein has one entry. These V and J calls are TCRdb output, not the study's own analysis. The repertoire includes some 400,000 distinct CDR3 sequences, 5.1% of them detected once, and approximately 2.4% sits in the top ten. The record originates from a study of human T cells and chemical hapten exposure. Germline V lookup: CDR1 MDHEN, CDR2 SYDVKM. Trimming pared 5 bases from V and 2 bases from J, leaving 13 bases between. This CDR3 comprises 14 residues. Study outcomes and limitations: Sensitizing to DPC left TCRs with a frequency above 1 in 1000 unaltered.

Time point defined: pre-sensitization, week 0. The treatment: therapeutic diphenylcyclopropenone sensitization with weekly scalp DPC. Venepuncture was done earlier than the placement of each patch test. The study drew its donors from alopecia patients who were 18 to 70 years old and suitable for DPC. This TCR was recovered from a woman in her 50s with alopecia areata. Some clones in this sample may be carry-over from other donors' samples. The V call is TRBV28, the J call TRBJ2-7, with D possibly TRBD2 on 6 matching bases. This specimen consisted of whole blood, obtained in connection with sensitization to the hapten diphenylcyclopropenone (DPC). This chain's CDR3 is CASSPGTRAYEQYF. In DNA, the CDR3 is TGTGCCAGCAGTCCCGGGACTCGCGCCTACGAGCAGTACTTC.